The 20 T cell receptor beta chains presented below share a single source sample, sequenced in a study of cytomegalovirus exposure and HLA in healthy donors. Data came from immunoSEQ multiplex PCR; TCRdb stores just in-frame clones and leaves some out. The sample lists 200,000 to 300,000 clones; 80% to 95% were seen once. Specimen: PBMCs. The receptor set was obtained from a woman aged 25 to 39 in good health and CMV-seronegative.

This chain connects TRBV6-6 to TRBJ2-5; 14 bases line up with TRBD2. The CDR3 covers 16 residues. The germline V gene encodes CDR1 MNHNY and CDR2 SVGAGI (reference sequence). The junction had 0 bases not matched to a gene; V was cut back by 2 bases and J by 1 base. CDR3 in DNA: TGTGCCAGCAGTTACGGGACTAGCGGGAGCCAAGAGACCCAGTACTTC. Translating it yields CASSYGTSGSQETQYF.

CDR3 bases: TGTGCCACCAAAGAGTCGTCCCACCAAGAGACCCAGTACTTC. Translated: CATKESSHQETQYF. V usage is TRBV10-3 and J usage is TRBJ2-5; D gene unclear. Germline CDR1 is ENHRY and CDR2 is SYGVKD. Trimming shortened V by 10 bases and J by 0 bases, and 15 bases separated the two germline ends. The CDR3 is 14 residues long.

The V gene is TRBV4-3, the J gene TRBJ2-7; D gene ambiguous. The germline gives CDR1 LGHNA, CDR2 YSLEER. The CDR3 sequence is 13 residues long. The ends were cut back, 1 base at V and 5 bases at J, with 9 bases in the middle. The CDR3 coding sequence is TGCGCCAGCAGCCAAGCGGACGGAGACGAGCAGTACTTC. It encodes CASSQADGDEQYF.

The CDR3 protein is CASSLLAGGQETQYF. The DNA for the CDR3 is TGTGCCAGCAGTTTACTGGCAGGGGGCCAAGAGACCCAGTACTTC. This chain links TRBV27 with TRBJ2-5, with TRBD1 matching over 7 bases. Germline V gene sequence: CDR1 MNHEY, CDR2 SMNVEV (reference sequence). Trimming removed 2 bases from V and 1 base from J; junction bases left unmatched: 4. This CDR3 is built from 15 residues.

V usage is TRBV9 and J usage is TRBJ1-4; TRBD1 agrees at 9 bases. The CDR3 contains 16 residues. Germline trimming cut 4 bases from V and 4 bases from J; bases unmatched to any gene: 8. Per germline, CDR1 SGDLS and CDR2 YYNGEE. In DNA form, the CDR3 reads TGTGCCAGCAGCCCACTTCCGGGACAGGGTAATGAAAAACTGTTTTTT. Its translation is CASSPLPGQGNEKLFF.

The chain is built from TRBV7-9 and TRBJ1-4; D is uncertain. The germline gives CDR1 SEHNR, CDR2 FQNEAQ (reference sequence). V gave up 1 base and J gave up 8 bases, with 17 bases separating them. The length of the CDR3 is 16 residues. CDR3 nucleotide sequence: TGTGCCAGCAGCTTAGTCAGTGGCGGGCTAACGGAAAAACTGTTTTTT. It specifies CASSLVSGGLTEKLFF.

The chain joins TRBV4-3 to TRBJ2-7; 12 positions match TRBD1. There are 18 residues in the CDR3. With 4 bases clipped from V and 6 bases from J, the junction kept 16 bases outside the gene matches. In germline, CDR1 is LGHNA, CDR2 YSLEER. The CDR3 protein is CASSPGQGAERTFVEQYF. The DNA of the CDR3 is TGCGCCAGCAGCCCGGGACAGGGGGCGGAGCGGACCTTTGTCGAGCAGTACTTC.

This clone was seen a single time. This rearrangement joins TRBV7-8 to TRBJ2-3; possible D gene TRBD1, 5 bases. There are 18 residues in the CDR3. Trimming pared 2 bases from V and 0 bases from J, leaving 18 bases between. Germline V gene data show CDR1 as SGHVS and CDR2 as FQNEAQ. The CDR3 region has the DNA TGTGCCAGCAGCTTATGGGGCTATCCAAGACCGAGCACAGATACGCAGTATTTT. Its translation is CASSLWGYPRPSTDTQYF.

This CDR3 is CASSLRGGLGTDTQYF. The CDR3 DNA reads as TGTGCCAGCAGCCTAAGAGGGGGACTGGGCACAGATACGCAGTATTTT. This chain uses TRBV9 with TRBJ2-3; the D gene could be TRBD1 or TRBD2 (6 bases each). Trimming took off 4 bases at V and 1 base at J, with 16 bases between the two ends. Germline CDR1 SGDLS, CDR2 YYNGEE. CDR3 size: 16 residues.

This clone was found a few times. The genes are TRBV14 and TRBJ1-3; D gene unclear. The CDR3 totals 14 residues. CDR1 and CDR2 from the germline V gene are SGHDN and FVKESK. The ends were cut back, 0 bases at V and 9 bases at J, with 12 bases in the middle. The CDR3 DNA follows: TGTGCCAGCAGCCAAGACAGGTCTTCGGGCACCATATATTTT. It specifies CASSQDRSSGTIYF.

This clone was counted between two and nine times. Its ends do not fully match the called genes, so a read error is possible. J is TRBJ2-2 and V is TRBV15; no reliable D call. The germline gives CDR1 LNHNV, CDR2 YYDKDF (reference sequence). The CDR3 spans 14 residues. As DNA, the CDR3 is TGTGCCATCAGCTCTGGGCTGAACACCGGGGAGCTGTTTTTT. Its translation: CAISSGLNTGELFF.

This rearrangement joins TRBV9 to TRBJ2-3; TRBD2 matches 10 bases. This CDR3 contains 16 residues. Germline V lookup: CDR1 SGDLS, CDR2 YYNGEE. The ends lost 4 bases at V and 4 bases at J; junction bases unmatched: 9. The CDR3 DNA sequence: TGTGCCAGCAGCCCATCGGGTCTAGCGGGAGCAGATACGCAGTATTTT. As protein: CASSPSGLAGADTQYF.

The J gene is TRBJ2-7, the V gene TRBV28; 11 bases line up with TRBD1. J gave up 1 base and V 3 bases, and 5 bases lay outside the gene matches. This CDR3 comprises 16 residues. Germline V gene lookup returns CDR1 MDHEN and CDR2 SYDVKM. DNA for the CDR3: TGTGCCAGCAGTTTTCCCGGGACAGGGGGTTCCTACGAGCAGTACTTC. This sequence encodes CASSFPGTGGSYEQYF.

The chain employs TRBV9 and TRBJ1-2; D remains unclear. CDR3 length: 12 residues. V lost 0 bases and J lost 8, with 8 bases in between. CDR1 and CDR2 from the germline V gene are SGDLS and YYNGEE. In nucleotides, the CDR3 is TGTGCCAGCAGCGTAGGGTTAGGCGGCTACACCTTC. Protein sequence: CASSVGLGGYTF.

The rearrangement uses TRBV5-1 and TRBJ2-5; 8 bases map to TRBD1. Unmatched junction bases numbered 3, after V lost 4 bases and J lost 1 base. Per the germline V gene, CDR1 is SGHRS and CDR2 is YFSETQ. The CDR3 sequence is 14 residues long. This CDR3 is CASSPGGVQETQYF. The CDR3 DNA reads as TGCGCCAGCAGCCCAGGGGGCGTCCAAGAGACCCAGTACTTC.

The table lists this clone with many counts. The genes are TRBV28 and TRBJ2-7; 7 nucleotides align to TRBD1. Germline V gives CDR1 MDHEN, CDR2 SYDVKM. The CDR3 is 14 residues long. After removal of 6 bases from V and 3 bases from J, the junction contained 8 bases not matched to a gene. The CDR3 sequence: CASRGPGQLYEQYF. The CDR3 DNA reads TGTGCCAGCAGGGGCCCGGGACAGCTCTACGAGCAGTACTTC.

The chain combines TRBV29-1 with TRBJ1-2; 7 bases align to TRBD1. Germline V lookup: CDR1 SQVTM, CDR2 ANQGSEA. V gave up 3 bases and J gave up 4 bases; unmatched junction bases: 5. The CDR3 runs to 13 residues. CDR3 DNA: TGCAGCGTTGACAAACAGGGGCCCTATGGCTACACCTTC. Translating gives CSVDKQGPYGYTF.

The chain couples TRBV27 to TRBJ1-2, with D perhaps matching TRBD1 (6 bases). Germline values: CDR1 MNHEY, CDR2 SMNVEV (reference sequence). The CDR3 covers 14 residues. V gave up 6 bases and J gave up 8 bases, with 19 bases separating them. The CDR3 sequence is CASSLTGTFKGYTF. CDR3 nucleotide sequence: TGTGCCAGCAGCTTGACTGGGACATTTAAAGGCTACACCTTC.

This chain connects TRBV28 to TRBJ2-7, with D maybe TRBD2 (5 bases). The germline V and J ends were trimmed by 4 bases and 3 bases, with 10 bases remaining between them. CDR1 and CDR2 (germline): MDHEN, SYDVKM. This CDR3 is built from 13 residues. CDR3 in amino acids: CASSSRTSYEQYF. In DNA, the CDR3 is TGTGCCAGCAGTTCCCGTACTAGCTACGAGCAGTACTTC.

This CDR3 reads CASSLFQGVTPEYYEQYF. The CDR3 DNA follows: TGTGCCAGCAGTTTATTCCAGGGGGTTACCCCTGAATACTACGAGCAGTACTTC. The V call is TRBV28, the J call TRBJ2-7, with 7 bases identical to TRBD1. Unmatched junction bases numbered 15, after V lost 1 base and J lost 3 bases. Germline lookup yields CDR1 MDHEN and CDR2 SYDVKM. CDR3 length: 18 amino acids.